The 15 T cell receptor beta chains reported below all come from one sample, sequenced in a study of persistence of HIV-infected CD4 T cells. Antigen specificity for these receptors is unknown. An overlapping HIV-1 Gag peptide pool stimulated these cells at 1 ug/peptide/mL. Memory cells lacking CD40L and CD69 with high CD45RO were sorted. The libraries were made with immunoSEQ version 4 in survey mode. Here immunoSEQ multiplex PCR was the method, and the copy in TCRdb shows in-frame clones only, minus some. The sample has approximately 32,000 clones; about four fifths are singletons. The input for sequencing was CD4+ T cells sorted from PBMCs after roughly 17-hour stimulation, taken from a patient who received antiretroviral therapy. These TCRs come from an adult woman with HIV who was CMV-seropositive.

This clone is a singleton in its sample. The chain carries TRBV24-1 and TRBJ2-3; D is uncertain. Germline CDR1 reads KGHDR; CDR2 reads SFDVKD. The CDR3 totals 18 residues. The ends were cut back, 0 bases at V and 4 bases at J, with 19 bases in the middle. CDR3 protein: CATSDLPQRPELADTQYF. Written as DNA, the CDR3 is TGTGCCACCAGTGATTTGCCCCAACGACCAGAGTTGGCAGATACGCAGTATTTT.

The rearrangement joins TRBV6-1 to TRBJ2-3; D unclear. The CDR3 is made up of 13 amino acids. The ends were cut back, 2 bases at V and 5 bases at J, with 8 bases in the middle. Germline V gives CDR1 MNHNS, CDR2 SASEGT. The DNA for the CDR3 is TGTGCCAGCAGTGAATGGTCTTTAGATACGCAGTATTTT. Protein sequence: CASSEWSLDTQYF.

The chain joins TRBV18 to TRBJ1-4; the D gene is possibly TRBD1 (5 bases). CDR1 and CDR2 (germline): KGHSH, LQKENI. This CDR3 has 13 amino acids. Trimming left V 1 base short and J 11 bases short, with 11 bases between. This CDR3 is CASSPQQGGKLFF. DNA of the CDR3: TGTGCCAGCTCACCACAGCAGGGTGGGAAACTGTTTTTT.

The genes are TRBV6-6 and TRBJ1-2, with unresolved D. Per germline, CDR1 MNHNY and CDR2 SVGAGI (reference sequence). V dropped 6 bases and J dropped 7 bases, with 15 bases sitting between them. The CDR3 runs 13 residues. The CDR3 protein is CASSPKEGRGYTF. CDR3 in DNA: TGTGCCAGCAGCCCTAAGGAGGGCCGTGGCTACACCTTC.

This chain connects TRBV28 to TRBJ1-5; tentative D call: TRBD1 (6 bases). V was trimmed by 7 bases and J by 3 bases, leaving 10 bases between them. CDR1 and CDR2 from the germline V gene are MDHEN and SYDVKM. The CDR3 runs 13 residues. The CDR3 DNA follows: TGTGCCAGCAAGGACAGCAACAATCAGCCCCAGCATTTT. Protein sequence: CASKDSNNQPQHF.

This clone was found once. This chain joins TRBV10-3 and TRBJ1-1, with no clear D. Germline assignment: CDR1 ENHRY and CDR2 SYGVKD. This CDR3 has 12 amino acids. The V and J ends lost 6 bases and 5 bases respectively, with 10 bases between them. The CDR3 loop reads CAIRSSQTEAFF. The CDR3 DNA reads as TGTGCCATCAGGTCTTCGCAGACTGAAGCTTTCTTT.

This chain connects TRBV24-1 to TRBJ2-7; 7 bases are a match to TRBD1. The CDR3 loop spans 12 amino acids. Germline CDR1 reads KGHDR; CDR2 reads SFDVKD. V was pared by 9 bases and J by 7 bases, with 8 bases of the junction left unmatched. This CDR3 is CATGDRTGEQYF. CDR3 in DNA: TGTGCCACCGGGGACAGAACGGGGGAGCAGTACTTC.

The CDR3 sequence: CASSLQGLRSVTEAFF. As DNA, the CDR3 is TGCGCCAGCAGCTTACAGGGCCTAAGGTCGGTCACTGAAGCTTTCTTT. This chain connects TRBV5-1 to TRBJ1-1, with D maybe TRBD1 (6 bases). Trimming cost V 2 bases and J 4 bases, with 18 bases left between them. The CDR3 has 16 amino acids. Germline CDR1 and CDR2: SGHRS and YFSETQ.

In its sample, this clone was seen a few times. The sample carries other DNA sequences with the same CDR3. This chain connects TRBV29-1 to TRBJ2-7; D is unclear. Trimming pared 5 bases from V and 0 bases from J, leaving 8 bases between. Germline V CDR1 and CDR2: SQVTM, ANQGSEA. The CDR3 runs to 12 residues. CDR3 in amino acids: CSVLRSSYEQYF. CDR3 DNA sequence: TGCAGCGTTCTTCGGAGCTCCTACGAGCAGTACTTC.

This clone was observed a handful of times. The chain has TRBV5-1 and TRBJ1-3; D is perhaps TRBD1 (6 bases). CDR3 length: 15 amino acids. V dropped 2 bases and J dropped 2 bases, with 11 bases sitting between them. From germline, CDR1 is SGHRS and CDR2 YFSETQ. CDR3 residues: CASSLTGSPGNTIYF. CDR3 in DNA: TGCGCCAGCAGCTTAACAGGGTCGCCTGGAAACACCATATATTTT.

The J gene is TRBJ1-2, the V gene TRBV9, with D perhaps TRBD1 (5 bases). Germline V gene sequence: CDR1 SGDLS, CDR2 YYNGEE. The V gene lost 0 bases and the J gene lost 1 base, with 10 bases spanning the gap. This CDR3 contains 15 residues. The CDR3 coding sequence is TGTGCCAGCAGCGTAGACCCGGGGGTTAACTATGGCTACACCTTC. It yields the protein CASSVDPGVNYGYTF.

The V gene is TRBV30, the J gene TRBJ2-5; no definite D call. This CDR3 comprises 13 residues. Germline-derived CDR1 and CDR2 are GTSNPN and SVGIG (reference sequence). Deletions cut 2 bases from V and 4 bases from J, with 11 bases between. As DNA, the CDR3 is TGTGCCTGGAGTTCTTCAGTGCGAGAGACCCAGTACTTC. Encoded protein: CAWSSSVRETQYF.

The V and J genes are TRBV6-6 and TRBJ2-6; 7 bases are shared with TRBD1. CDR3 length equals 16 residues. Per the germline V gene, CDR1 is MNHNY and CDR2 is SVGAGI (reference sequence). Trimming cost V 0 bases and J 2 bases; bases outside gene matches: 1. The CDR3 here is CASSYSTGAGANVLTF. For the CDR3, the DNA is TGTGCCAGCAGTTACTCTACAGGGGCTGGGGCCAACGTCCTGACTTTC.

This clone was detected only a few times. This sequence joins TRBV2 and TRBJ2-6, with D unresolved. CDR3 length: 13 residues. V lost 6 bases to trimming and J lost 0 bases, with 3 bases between them. Germline loops: CDR1 SNHLY, CDR2 FYNNEI. CDR3 protein: CASRDSGANVLTF. Written as DNA, the CDR3 is TGTGCCAGCAGGGACTCTGGGGCCAACGTCCTGACTTTC.

The genes are TRBV6-1 and TRBJ1-2; 7 bases are shared with TRBD1. The V gene's germline CDR1 is MNHNS and CDR2 SASEGT. The V and J ends lost 1 base and 8 bases, in that order; junction bases with no gene match: 7. The CDR3 contains 14 residues. CDR3 in DNA: TGTGCCAGCAGTGAAGAAAGGGGGCTAGGAGGCTACACCTTC. Protein: CASSEERGLGGYTF.